The rows below give T cell receptor beta chains drawn from one sample of a study of T cell responses to AZD1222 COVID-19 vaccine. TCRdb keeps only in-frame clones here, not all; method: immunoSEQ multiplex PCR. Of under 110,000 clones in the sample, just over 90% were seen once. Sequencing was performed on peripheral blood, taken on day 0 of AZD1222 vaccination. These receptors were obtained from an adult in good health. Both conserved end residues are part of each CDR3. The D gene is left open where the match is weak. Where a row states a size, it is once, few, many or the class of an expanded clone; other rows omit it.

D: TRBD1
size: once
V: TRBV19
J: TRBJ2-3
DNA: TGTGCCAGTAGTATAGGACAGGGGCCCACAGATACGCAGTATTTT
CDR3: CASSIGQGPTDTQYF

D: TRBD1
size: NA
V: TRBV18
J: TRBJ1-5
DNA: TGTGCCAGCTCGCGGACCCGGACAGGGATTATTGAAAATCAGCCCCAGCATTTT
CDR3: CASSRTRTGIIENQPQHF

D: NA
size: few
V: TRBV19
J: TRBJ1-5
DNA: TGTGCCAGTAGTATTTTCTTGAATCAGCCCCAGCATTTT
CDR3: CASSIFLNQPQHF

D: NA
size: NA
V: TRBV10-1
J: TRBJ2-7
DNA: TGCGCCAGCAGTGAAGGTGTCGGAGGGTCCTACGAGCAGTACTTC
CDR3: CASSEGVGGSYEQYF

D: NA
size: NA
V: TRBV6-5
J: TRBJ1-2
DNA: TGTGCCAGCAGCCCCGGGAGGGCCTATGGCTACACCTTC
CDR3: CASSPGRAYGYTF

D: NA
size: NA
V: TRBV25-1
J: TRBJ2-1
DNA: TGTGCCAGCAGTGTTTTGGGGTTAAACAATGAGCAGTTCTTC
CDR3: CASSVLGLNNEQFF

D: TRBD2
size: NA
V: TRBV7-9
J: TRBJ2-7
DNA: TGTGCCAGCAGCCCGCGGACTAGCGGGGGGACCTCCTACGAGCAGTACTTC
CDR3: CASSPRTSGGTSYEQYF

D: NA
size: NA
V: TRBV7-9
J: TRBJ1-1
DNA: TGTGCCAGCAGCGTGGGGGGCACTGAAGCTTTCTTT
CDR3: CASSVGGTEAFF

D: NA
size: few
V: TRBV19
J: TRBJ2-7
DNA: TGTGCCAGTAGTGCAGATTGGTTGTCTGGAGAGCAGTACTTC
CDR3: CASSADWLSGEQYF

D: NA
size: NA
V: TRBV19
J: TRBJ1-1
DNA: TGTGCCAGTAGGAGAGTAGGGATAGGCGCTGAAGCTTTCTTT
CDR3: CASRRVGIGAEAFF

D: NA
size: NA
V: TRBV19
J: TRBJ1-4
DNA: TGTGCCAGTAGTATGACTCAGGGTTATACTGAAAAACTGTTTTTT
CDR3: CASSMTQGYTEKLFF

D: NA
size: few
V: TRBV18
J: TRBJ1-1
DNA: TGTGCCAGCTCATCGAGGCCCGGGGGGGCTGAAGCTTTCTTT
CDR3: CASSSRPGGAEAFF

D: NA
size: NA
V: TRBV16
J: TRBJ1-2
DNA: TGTGCCAGCAGCCAATCATCAGGGTTGCAAGGCTACACCTTC
CDR3: CASSQSSGLQGYTF

D: TRBD1
size: NA
V: TRBV19
J: TRBJ1-1
DNA: TGTGCCAGTAGTCCTAGGACAGGGCCGAACACTGAAGCTTTCTTT
CDR3: CASSPRTGPNTEAFF

D: TRBD1
size: NA
V: TRBV4-1
J: TRBJ1-1
DNA: TGCGCCAGCAGCCAAGTCAACAGGGGGAACACTGAAGCTTTCTTT
CDR3: CASSQVNRGNTEAFF

D: TRBD2
size: NA
V: TRBV7-2
J: TRBJ2-3
DNA: TGTGCCAGCAGTCTAGCGGGGACTAGCACAGATACGCAGTATTTT
CDR3: CASSLAGTSTDTQYF

D: TRBD1
size: NA
V: TRBV29-1
J: TRBJ1-2
DNA: TGCAGCGTGGACTGGGACAGCTATGGCTACACCTTC
CDR3: CSVDWDSYGYTF

D: TRBD2
size: NA
V: TRBV27
J: TRBJ2-2
DNA: TGTGCCAGCAGTCCTACTAGCGGGGGGAACACCGGGGAGCTGTTTTTT
CDR3: CASSPTSGGNTGELFF

D: NA
size: NA
V: TRBV19
J: TRBJ2-5
DNA: TGTGCCACTAGAATGACGGCTCAAGAGACCCAGTACTTC
CDR3: CATRMTAQETQYF

D: NA
size: NA
V: TRBV30
J: TRBJ1-4
DNA: TGTGCCTGGAGTGATACAGGTGCAACTAATGAAAAACTGTTTTTT
CDR3: CAWSDTGATNEKLFF

D: TRBD1
size: NA
V: TRBV28
J: TRBJ1-5
DNA: TGTGCCAGCAGCTCGACAGGGGATCAGCCCCAGCATTTT
CDR3: CASSSTGDQPQHF

D: NA
size: NA
V: TRBV15
J: TRBJ2-5
DNA: TGTGCCACCAGCAGAGATCCAGCACCCCAAGAGACCCAGTACTTC
CDR3: CATSRDPAPQETQYF

D: NA
size: NA
V: TRBV18
J: TRBJ1-2
DNA: TGTGCCAGCTCATCTGACAGCTACTATGGCTACACCTTC
CDR3: CASSSDSYYGYTF

D: TRBD2
size: NA
V: TRBV3-1/TRBV3-2
J: TRBJ2-3
DNA: TGTGCCAGCAGCCAAGAAGGAGCGGGGGTGAGTTTTACAGATACGCAGTATTTT
CDR3: CASSQEGAGVSFTDTQYF

D: NA
size: NA
V: TRBV7-9
J: TRBJ1-1
DNA: TGTGCCAGCAGCTCAGTACCGACAGGACCGAACACTGAAGCTTTCTTT
CDR3: CASSSVPTGPNTEAFF

D: TRBD2
size: NA
V: TRBV5-4
J: TRBJ2-2
DNA: TGTGCCAGCAGCTCTGCTAGCGGGAAGTTCACCGGGGAGCTGTTTTTT
CDR3: CASSSASGKFTGELFF

D: NA
size: NA
V: TRBV27
J: TRBJ2-7
DNA: TGTGCCAGCAGTTTCTCCTACGAGCAGTACTTC
CDR3: CASSFSYEQYF

D: NA
size: NA
V: TRBV27
J: TRBJ1-4
DNA: TGTGCCAGCAGTTTATTATCCCCCCTCGTTGGGGAAACGAATGAAAAACTGTTTTTT
CDR3: CASSLLSPLVGETNEKLFF

D: TRBD2
size: NA
V: TRBV2
J: TRBJ2-3
DNA: TGTGCCAGCAGTGGTACTAGCGGGGGCGGGACAGATACGCAGTATTTT
CDR3: CASSGTSGGGTDTQYF

D: TRBD2
size: NA
V: TRBV7-2
J: TRBJ2-7
DNA: TGTGCCAGCAGCCCCCCGGGACTAGCGGGGGGCAAGACCTACGAGCAGTACTTC
CDR3: CASSPPGLAGGKTYEQYF

D: NA
size: NA
V: TRBV7-3
J: TRBJ2-2
DNA: TGTGCCAGCAGTCGCGACAGGAACACCGGGGAGCTGTTTTTT
CDR3: CASSRDRNTGELFF

D: TRBD1
size: NA
V: TRBV5-1
J: TRBJ2-3
DNA: TGCGCCAGCAGCAGATGGACAGGGGCAGATACGCAGTATTTT
CDR3: CASSRWTGADTQYF

D: NA
size: NA
V: TRBV5-5
J: TRBJ1-6
DNA: TGTGCCAGCAGCTTGGGGGTGGAGCAAGATTCACCCCTCCACTTT
CDR3: CASSLGVEQDSPLHF

D: NA
size: NA
V: TRBV6-1
J: TRBJ1-2
DNA: TGTGCCAGCAGTGGGAAAGGGGGGACCCAAATCTTTTCTGGCTACACCTTC
CDR3: CASSGKGGTQIFSGYTF

D: NA
size: NA
V: TRBV5-4
J: TRBJ2-1
DNA: TGTGCCAGCAGTGACACTGGCTCCTACAATGAGCAGTTCTTC
CDR3: CASSDTGSYNEQFF

D: TRBD1
size: few
V: TRBV5-6
J: TRBJ2-5
DNA: TGTGCCAGCAGCACCCGGACAGGGGGAGAGACCCAGTACTTC
CDR3: CASSTRTGGETQYF

D: NA
size: NA
V: TRBV11-2
J: TRBJ2-7
DNA: TGTGCCAGCAGCTTGCAAAGTCTCACAGCAGATCTACGCCCTTACGAGCAGTACTTC
CDR3: CASSLQSLTADLRPYEQYF

D: NA
size: NA
V: TRBV6-6
J: TRBJ2-1
DNA: TGTGCCAGCAGTTACGGAGGGGGGGCAGCTGAGCAGTTCTTC
CDR3: CASSYGGGAAEQFF

D: NA
size: NA
V: TRBV27
J: TRBJ1-3
DNA: TGTGCCAGCAGTTTCGCCGGGGCAGCCGCTGGAAACACCATATATTTT
CDR3: CASSFAGAAAGNTIYF

D: NA
size: NA
V: TRBV20-1
J: TRBJ2-5
DNA: TGCAGTGCTAATATAGAGACCCAGTACTTC
CDR3: CSANIETQYF

D: NA
size: NA
V: TRBV5-6
J: TRBJ1-2
DNA: TGTGCCAGCAGCTTGTTGGGGGATGGCTACACCTTC
CDR3: CASSLLGDGYTF

D: NA
size: few
V: TRBV19
J: TRBJ1-5
DNA: TGTGCCAGTAGTCCGGGGGGAACAGTTCAGCCCCAGCATTTT
CDR3: CASSPGGTVQPQHF

D: NA
size: NA
V: TRBV12-3/TRBV12-4
J: TRBJ1-6
DNA: TGTGCCAGCAGTTTAAGTCTATCACCCCTCCACTTT
CDR3: CASSLSLSPLHF

D: NA
size: NA
V: TRBV7-2
J: TRBJ2-7
DNA: TGTGCCAGCAGCTTAGACTCAGGGCTATCTTCCTACGAGCAGTACTTC
CDR3: CASSLDSGLSSYEQYF

D: NA
size: NA
V: TRBV30
J: TRBJ1-4
DNA: TGTGCCTGGAGTCCATATGGGGGAGGTGGAAAACTGTTTTTT
CDR3: CAWSPYGGGGKLFF

D: TRBD1
size: NA
V: TRBV5-1
J: TRBJ2-6
DNA: TGCGCCAGCAGCCGGATGAACAGGGGCTCTGGGGCCAACGTCCTGACTTTC
CDR3: CASSRMNRGSGANVLTF

D: NA
size: NA
V: TRBV6-5
J: TRBJ1-4
DNA: TGTGCCAGCAGTTACTCACAACTTAATGAAAAACTGTTTTTT
CDR3: CASSYSQLNEKLFF

D: NA
size: NA
V: TRBV9
J: TRBJ2-2
DNA: TGTGCCAGCAGCGAAGCAATCCAGGGGGAGCTGTTTTTT
CDR3: CASSEAIQGELFF

D: TRBD1
size: NA
V: TRBV18
J: TRBJ1-2
DNA: TGTGCCAGCTCACCGGTATCGGGACAGGGAGTGGATGGCTACACCTTC
CDR3: CASSPVSGQGVDGYTF

D: NA
size: NA
V: TRBV28
J: TRBJ1-4
DNA: TGTGCCAGCAGCTTGACAGGAGGCGGTGAAAAACTGTTTTTT
CDR3: CASSLTGGGEKLFF

D: NA
size: NA
V: TRBV9
J: TRBJ1-1
DNA: TGTGCCAGCAGCCCAGGGACCGTCGGCACTGAAGCTTTCTTT
CDR3: CASSPGTVGTEAFF

D: NA
size: NA
V: TRBV4-1
J: TRBJ1-3
DNA: TGCGCCAGCAGCCACATTGCGGGCTCTGGAAACACCATATATTTT
CDR3: CASSHIAGSGNTIYF

D: NA
size: NA
V: TRBV7-3
J: TRBJ2-3
DNA: TGTGCCAGCAGCTTAAAGGGCCGCAGCACAGATACGCAGTATTTT
CDR3: CASSLKGRSTDTQYF

D: TRBD1
size: NA
V: TRBV25-1
J: TRBJ1-4
DNA: TGTGCCAGCAGTGAAACAGGGGCAACTAATGAAAAACTGTTTTTT
CDR3: CASSETGATNEKLFF

D: NA
size: NA
V: TRBV28
J: TRBJ1-1
DNA: TGTGCCAGCAGTCCCCGATTATCAAACACTGAAGCTTTCTTT
CDR3: CASSPRLSNTEAFF

D: NA
size: once
V: TRBV5-6
J: TRBJ2-7
DNA: TGTGCCAGCAGCTTGCACCGCACCTACGAGCAGTACTTC
CDR3: CASSLHRTYEQYF

D: NA
size: NA
V: TRBV4-1
J: TRBJ1-1
DNA: TGCGCCAGCAGCCAAGATCAGACAAGCACTGAAGCTTTCTTT
CDR3: CASSQDQTSTEAFF

D: TRBD1
size: once
V: TRBV2
J: TRBJ1-5
DNA: TGTGCCAGCAGTGAACGGCAGGGGGATCAGCCCCAGCATTTT
CDR3: CASSERQGDQPQHF